Included here is one TCR beta chain sequence, with context. The sample holds many counts of this clonotype. Its binding antigen is unknown. No clone much larger than this one lies a single base away; base qualities are absent. The record originates from a study of early T cells in non-severe SARS-CoV-2 infection (dated by TCRdb to the early 2020s). At the level of the whole study: TCR sequencing used bulk RNA from unsorted whole blood, so alpha and beta chains could not be paired.

A case-control design nested within a healthcare worker cohort in London, UK, was used, with weekly nasopharyngeal swab PCR tests and blood sampling performed. Between 23 and 31 March 2020, the week of the UK lockdown, healthcare workers were enrolled and then followed up weekly for as long as 16 weeks. The CDR3 numbers 13 residues from cysteine through phenylalanine. This entry keeps only the CDR3 DNA: 39 bases, framed from base 1. Trimming costs V 3 bases and J 2 bases, and their ends lie 6 bases apart. In the germline V gene, CDR1 corresponds to SGHTA and CDR2 to FQGNSA. Overall results and qualifications from the work: VDJdb matching was skewed toward anti-spike CD8 responses and likely underestimated virus-specific expansions, missing private and CD4 specificities.

Receptors were amplified or captured by 5' RACE. Sequencing used a NextSeq 500. The TCR library protocol attached unique molecular identifiers to individual cDNA molecules to correct for sequencing error and PCR bias. TCR alpha and beta chains were both sequenced, and the abundances of alpha and beta sequences in each sample were closely correlated with each other. From the authors' description of their analysis: Decombinator V4 was used to annotate TCR sequences for V gene, J gene and CDR3. Expanded TCRs were defined as changing significantly between any two time points under a Poisson model with p below 0.0001. TCR abundances were normalised to the total number of TCRs sequenced per sample and were expressed as counts per million. MAIT TCRs were defined by TRAV1-2 paired with TRAJ12, TRAJ20 or TRAJ33, and iNKT TCRs by TRAV10 paired with TRAJ18. VDJdb, accessed 1 November 2021, was searched for CMV, EBV and SARS-CoV-2 annotated TCRs, with TCRs annotated for multiple antigens excluded. TCRdb reworked the public reads: Q25 trimming with fastp, MiXCR clone assembly, productive beta chains retained. All rows with the same CDR3 protein become a single entry with the most common DNA and genes. TCRdb, rather than the study authors, made the V and J calls. This sample has roughly 48,000 distinct CDR3 sequences in its table, and around 8% of those were observed once. About a tenth of the sample rests with the top ten.

The source of this sequence is an adult who was a healthcare worker with PCR-confirmed SARS-CoV-2 infection or an uninfected control (not recorded which). The sequence links TRBV7-2 to TRBJ2-3, and perhaps TRBD1 as D gene, on 5 matching bases. The sample comprised whole blood. The CDR3 sequence is CASSLGLTDTQYF. In nucleotides, the sequence is TGTGCCAGCAGCTTGGGGCTCACAGATACGCAGTATTTT.